These T cell receptor beta chains were read from a single sample in a study of blood T cells in healthy people across ages. One entry per CDR3 protein results from TCRdb running MiXCR on the 5' RACE reads. The data contain approximately 760,000 distinct CDR3 sequences, roughly 25% of them seen just once; the ten biggest clones take up under 10%. This sample was also put to use in a study of T cells of mothers and their children.

Sequenced sample: blood. All receptors derive from a boy between 10 and 17 years old in good health. Both conserved end residues are part of each CDR3. Fields, in order: clone size, D gene, V gene, J gene, CDR3 protein, CDR3 DNA. The D gene is left open where the match is weak. Part of the rows lack a size; the others show once, few, many or a class for expanded clones.

abundance: few; d_gene: NA; v_gene: TRBV10-3; j_gene: TRBJ2-1; CDR3aa: CAISELNRPDPLSYNEQFF; CDR3nt: TGTGCCATCAGTGAACTAAATCGGCCCGATCCTCTCTCCTACAATGAGCAGTTCTTC
abundance: NA; d_gene: NA; v_gene: TRBV12-3/TRBV12-4; j_gene: TRBJ2-3; CDR3aa: CASSSTRTGTQYF; CDR3nt: TGTGCCAGCAGTTCCACTAGGACCGGTACGCAGTATTTT
abundance: NA; d_gene: NA; v_gene: TRBV7-6; j_gene: TRBJ2-2; CDR3aa: CASSLDPSGELFF; CDR3nt: TGTGCCAGCAGCTTAGACCCCTCCGGGGAGCTGTTTTTT
abundance: NA; d_gene: NA; v_gene: TRBV12-3/TRBV12-4; j_gene: TRBJ2-7; CDR3aa: CASTKWGAKNEQYF; CDR3nt: TGTGCCAGCACCAAATGGGGGGCTAAGAACGAGCAGTACTTC
abundance: few; d_gene: TRBD2; v_gene: TRBV4-2; j_gene: TRBJ2-4; CDR3aa: CASSQETSGKNIQYF; CDR3nt: TGTGCCAGCAGCCAAGAGACTAGCGGTAAAAACATTCAGTACTTC
abundance: NA; d_gene: TRBD2; v_gene: TRBV6-2/TRBV6-3; j_gene: TRBJ2-1; CDR3aa: CASSSLLITSGYSYNEQFF; CDR3nt: TGTGCCAGCAGTTCCTTACTCATAACTAGCGGTTATTCCTACAATGAGCAGTTCTTC
abundance: NA; d_gene: TRBD2; v_gene: TRBV9; j_gene: TRBJ2-1; CDR3aa: CASSVAGLAAYNEQFF; CDR3nt: TGTGCCAGCAGCGTAGCGGGACTAGCGGCCTACAATGAGCAGTTCTTC
abundance: NA; d_gene: TRBD2; v_gene: TRBV12-3/TRBV12-4; j_gene: TRBJ2-1; CDR3aa: CVSRNSGGDYNEQFF; CDR3nt: TGTGTCAGCAGAAACAGCGGGGGGGATTACAATGAGCAGTTCTTC
abundance: NA; d_gene: NA; v_gene: TRBV24-1; j_gene: TRBJ1-1; CDR3aa: CATSLGDLGSDTEAFF; CDR3nt: TGTGCCACCAGTTTGGGGGACCTTGGTTCGGACACTGAAGCTTTCTTT
abundance: NA; d_gene: TRBD2; v_gene: TRBV4-2; j_gene: TRBJ2-5; CDR3aa: CASSHFGTSGTEETQYF; CDR3nt: TGTGCCAGCAGCCACTTCGGGACTAGCGGGACAGAAGAGACCCAGTACTTC
abundance: NA; d_gene: NA; v_gene: TRBV3-1; j_gene: TRBJ2-3; CDR3aa: CASSQGGRGGESYF; CDR3nt: TGTGCCAGCAGCCAAGGAGGCCGGGGAGGAGAGTCATATTTT
abundance: NA; d_gene: NA; v_gene: TRBV7-8; j_gene: TRBJ2-4; CDR3aa: CALGRAGADIRYF; CDR3nt: TGTGCCCTCGGTCGGGCTGGGGCGGACATTCGGTACTTC
abundance: few; d_gene: NA; v_gene: TRBV24-1; j_gene: TRBJ2-1; CDR3aa: CATSNGGSQFF; CDR3nt: TGTGCCACCAGTAATGGAGGTTCGCAGTTCTTC
abundance: NA; d_gene: TRBD1; v_gene: TRBV27; j_gene: TRBJ2-7; CDR3aa: CASRARDRTSYEQYF; CDR3nt: TGTGCCAGCAGAGCCCGGGACAGGACCTCCTACGAGCAGTACTTC
abundance: NA; d_gene: NA; v_gene: TRBV6-1; j_gene: TRBJ2-7; CDR3aa: CASSEISRGSRRNNEQYF; CDR3nt: TGTGCCAGCAGTGAAATAAGTAGGGGTAGCAGGAGGAACAACGAGCAGTACTTC
abundance: once; d_gene: NA; v_gene: TRBV9; j_gene: TRBJ1-3; CDR3aa: CASSVEGQDGNTIYF; CDR3nt: TGTGCCAGCAGCGTTGAGGGGCAGGATGGAAACACCATATATTTT
abundance: NA; d_gene: TRBD2; v_gene: TRBV20-1; j_gene: TRBJ2-1; CDR3aa: CSARGYFSGGAYNEQFF; CDR3nt: TGCAGTGCTAGAGGCTATTTCAGCGGGGGGGCCTACAATGAGCAGTTCTTC
abundance: few; d_gene: NA; v_gene: TRBV29-1; j_gene: TRBJ2-5; CDR3aa: CSVGASSETQYF; CDR3nt: TGCAGCGTTGGGGCCAGTTCAGAGACCCAGTACTTC
abundance: NA; d_gene: TRBD2; v_gene: TRBV13; j_gene: TRBJ2-1; CDR3aa: CASSLDGTSVYNEQFF; CDR3nt: TGTGCCAGCAGCTTAGATGGGACTAGCGTTTACAATGAGCAGTTCTTC
abundance: few; d_gene: TRBD1; v_gene: TRBV15; j_gene: TRBJ1-2; CDR3aa: CATRTDRESSNYGYTF; CDR3nt: TGTGCCACCAGAACGGACAGGGAGTCCTCCAACTATGGCTACACCTTC
abundance: NA; d_gene: TRBD1; v_gene: TRBV7-9; j_gene: TRBJ1-2; CDR3aa: CASSLTGTGYYGYTF; CDR3nt: TGTGCCAGCAGCTTAACCGGGACAGGTTATTATGGCTACACCTTC
abundance: NA; d_gene: TRBD1; v_gene: TRBV12-3/TRBV12-4; j_gene: TRBJ2-3; CDR3aa: CASLRQGRRDTQYF; CDR3nt: TGTGCCAGCTTAAGACAGGGTCGCCGGGATACGCAGTATTTT
abundance: NA; d_gene: TRBD2; v_gene: TRBV24-1; j_gene: TRBJ2-5; CDR3aa: CATRPGGGETQYF; CDR3nt: TGTGCCACCAGGCCTGGGGGGGGAGAGACCCAGTACTTC
abundance: NA; d_gene: NA; v_gene: TRBV5-1; j_gene: TRBJ1-4; CDR3aa: CASSLGWDGEKLFF; CDR3nt: TGCGCCAGCAGCTTGGGTTGGGACGGAGAAAAACTGTTTTTT
abundance: few; d_gene: TRBD2; v_gene: TRBV25-1; j_gene: TRBJ2-7; CDR3aa: CASRQTSGSYEQYF; CDR3nt: TGTGCCAGCAGACAGACTAGCGGGAGCTACGAGCAGTACTTC
abundance: NA; d_gene: NA; v_gene: TRBV29-1; j_gene: TRBJ2-5; CDR3aa: CSVEDLQGRGQYF; CDR3nt: TGCAGCGTTGAAGATCTTCAGGGGAGAGGCCAGTACTTC
abundance: NA; d_gene: NA; v_gene: TRBV6-2/TRBV6-3; j_gene: TRBJ1-2; CDR3aa: CASLAGLSNYGYTF; CDR3nt: TGTGCCAGCCTGGCAGGACTTTCGAACTATGGCTACACCTTC
abundance: NA; d_gene: NA; v_gene: TRBV20-1; j_gene: TRBJ2-5; CDR3aa: CSASQFGVQETQYF; CDR3nt: TGCAGTGCTAGCCAATTCGGGGTCCAAGAGACCCAGTACTTC
abundance: NA; d_gene: TRBD2; v_gene: TRBV20-1; j_gene: TRBJ2-7; CDR3aa: CSASQGGRMEQYF; CDR3nt: TGCAGTGCTTCTCAGGGAGGGAGAATGGAGCAGTACTTC
abundance: NA; d_gene: NA; v_gene: TRBV24-1; j_gene: TRBJ2-7; CDR3aa: CATSKGTTSYEQYF; CDR3nt: TGTGCCACCAGTAAGGGGACCACCTCCTACGAGCAGTACTTC
abundance: NA; d_gene: TRBD2; v_gene: TRBV28; j_gene: TRBJ2-3; CDR3aa: CASSYPGLARETDTQYF; CDR3nt: TGTGCCAGCAGTTACCCGGGACTAGCAAGAGAGACAGATACGCAGTATTTT
abundance: few; d_gene: NA; v_gene: TRBV9; j_gene: TRBJ2-1; CDR3aa: CASSDPDSLFYNEQFF; CDR3nt: TGTGCCAGCAGCGACCCGGACAGCTTGTTTTACAATGAGCAGTTCTTC
abundance: NA; d_gene: NA; v_gene: TRBV28; j_gene: TRBJ2-7; CDR3aa: CASSPLGAIPFEQYF; CDR3nt: TGTGCCAGCAGTCCCCTTGGGGCTATCCCCTTCGAGCAGTACTTC
abundance: few; d_gene: TRBD2; v_gene: TRBV20-1; j_gene: TRBJ2-7; CDR3aa: CSATVAGGFSYEQYF; CDR3nt: TGCAGTGCTACCGTAGCGGGAGGATTCTCCTACGAGCAGTACTTC
abundance: NA; d_gene: TRBD1; v_gene: TRBV6-6; j_gene: TRBJ1-4; CDR3aa: CASSYSTTGAGEKLFF; CDR3nt: TGTGCCAGCAGTTATTCTACGACAGGGGCGGGTGAAAAACTGTTTTTT
abundance: few; d_gene: TRBD2; v_gene: TRBV29-1; j_gene: TRBJ2-5; CDR3aa: CSVVLAGDLETQYF; CDR3nt: TGCAGCGTTGTACTAGCGGGAGACCTGGAGACCCAGTACTTC
abundance: few; d_gene: NA; v_gene: TRBV11-2; j_gene: TRBJ2-1; CDR3aa: CASSLRSPLDEQFF; CDR3nt: TGTGCCAGCAGCCTCCGGTCACCACTCGATGAGCAGTTCTTC